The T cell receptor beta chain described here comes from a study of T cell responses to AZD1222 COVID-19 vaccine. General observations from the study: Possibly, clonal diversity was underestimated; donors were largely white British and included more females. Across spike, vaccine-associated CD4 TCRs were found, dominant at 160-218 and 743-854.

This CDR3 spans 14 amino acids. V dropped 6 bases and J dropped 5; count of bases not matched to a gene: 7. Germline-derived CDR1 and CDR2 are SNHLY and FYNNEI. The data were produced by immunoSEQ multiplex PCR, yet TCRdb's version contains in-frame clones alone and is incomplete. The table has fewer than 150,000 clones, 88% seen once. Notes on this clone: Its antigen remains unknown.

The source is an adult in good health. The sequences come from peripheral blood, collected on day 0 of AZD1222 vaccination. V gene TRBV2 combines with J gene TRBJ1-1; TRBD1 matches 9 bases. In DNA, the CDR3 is TGTGCCAGCAGCCCCGACAGGGGGATGACTGAAGCTTTCTTT. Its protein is CASSPDRGMTEAFF.